One sample yielded the 20 T cell receptor beta chains listed below, sequenced in a study of OX40 agonist ivuxolimab in advanced cancers. Here immunoSEQ multiplex PCR was the method, and the copy in TCRdb shows in-frame clones only, minus some. The data contain tens of thousands of clones, roughly nine tenths of them singletons. The starting material was CD4+ or CD8+ T cells sorted from blood, obtained in a trial of the OX40 agonist ivuxolimab. Receptor source: an adult with an advanced solid tumor such as melanoma, head and neck, liver or kidney cancer.

This sequence joins TRBV9 and TRBJ2-7, with a tentative D call TRBD1 (6 bases). The length of the CDR3 is 14 residues. Trimming took off 0 bases at V and 2 bases at J, with 9 bases between the two ends. Germline lookup yields CDR1 SGDLS and CDR2 YYNGEE. CDR3 DNA: TGTGCCAGCAGCGTAGGTGGGGGCGCCTACGAGCAGTACTTC. Amino acid sequence: CASSVGGGAYEQYF.

The CDR3 nucleotides are TGTGCCAGCAGCGGGAGGGTGGTTGAGCAGTTCTTC. This codes for CASSGRVVEQFF. The V gene is TRBV7-9, the J gene TRBJ2-1, with 7 bases identical to TRBD2. This CDR3 contains 12 residues. Germline V gives CDR1 SEHNR, CDR2 FQNEAQ (reference sequence). Losses at the gene ends were 5 bases for V and 9 bases for J; bases not matched to a gene: 4.

V gene TRBV19 combines with J gene TRBJ2-7; 7 bases align to TRBD1. Per the germline V gene, CDR1 is LNHDA and CDR2 is SQIVND (reference sequence). The CDR3 is 14 residues long. The V segment lost 3 bases and the J segment 0 bases; nucleotides outside the gene matches: 2. CDR3 DNA: TGTGCCAGTAGTATCACAGGGGTCTCCTACGAGCAGTACTTC. Encoded protein: CASSITGVSYEQYF.

This chain links TRBV27 with TRBJ2-7; TRBD1 matches 8 bases. CDR1 is MNHEY and CDR2 is SMNVEV in the germline V gene (reference sequence). The CDR3 is 15 amino acids. V dropped 6 bases and J dropped 3; count of bases not matched to a gene: 10. Here the CDR3 reads CASSPSPGQVYEQYF. For the CDR3, the DNA is TGTGCCAGCAGCCCTTCTCCGGGACAGGTCTACGAGCAGTACTTC.

The chain couples TRBV29-1 to TRBJ2-7; 11 nucleotides match TRBD2. Germline loops: CDR1 SQVTM, CDR2 ANQGSEA. The length of the CDR3 is 13 residues. After removal of 5 bases from V and 0 bases from J, the junction contained 0 bases not matched to a gene. The CDR3, as DNA: TGCAGCGTTACTAGCGGGAGCTCCTACGAGCAGTACTTC. Translation gives CSVTSGSSYEQYF.

This chain uses TRBV28 with TRBJ1-4; possible D gene TRBD1, 5 bases. Trimming left V 3 bases short and J 8 bases short, with 10 bases between. This CDR3 comprises 13 residues. Germline V CDR1 and CDR2: MDHEN, SYDVKM. The CDR3 DNA reads as TGTGCCAGCAGTTTTCGGGGGGGAGAAAAACTGTTTTTT. As protein: CASSFRGGEKLFF.

This chain uses TRBV14 with TRBJ2-7; D is unclear. Trimming took off 2 bases at V and 6 bases at J, with 14 bases between the two ends. This CDR3 has 14 residues. From germline, CDR1 is SGHDN and CDR2 FVKESK. CDR3 DNA: TGTGCCAGCAGCCAATGGGCGTCCCACGTCGAGCAGTACTTC. It translates to CASSQWASHVEQYF.

The DNA for the CDR3 is TGCGCCAGCAGCCAAGTTGATATTACCGAGCAGTACTTC. It specifies CASSQVDITEQYF. V and J are TRBV4-1 and TRBJ2-7, with unresolved D. Germline values: CDR1 MGHRA, CDR2 YSYEKL. V gave up 1 base and J gave up 6 bases, with 10 bases separating them. This CDR3 contains 13 residues.

V is TRBV25-1 and J is TRBJ1-6; TRBD1 aligns across 8 bases. CDR3 size: 18 residues. The trim removed 3 bases at V and 4 bases at J, leaving 11 bases unmatched. Germline V CDR1 and CDR2: MGHDK, SYGVNS. The CDR3 loop is CASSDARGTGIYNSPLHF. CDR3 coding DNA: TGTGCCAGCAGTGATGCCAGAGGGACAGGAATTTATAATTCACCCCTCCACTTT.

The gene calls are TRBV4-3 and TRBJ1-2; 7 bases align to TRBD1. CDR3 length: 15 residues. Looked up from germline, CDR1 is LGHNA and CDR2 is YSLEER. The trim removed 1 base at V and 6 bases at J, leaving 8 bases unmatched. Here the CDR3 DNA reads TGCGCCAGCAGCCAAGGCGGGACAGCCTGGGATGGCTACACCTTC. The encoded protein is CASSQGGTAWDGYTF.

The chain recombines TRBV27 with TRBJ1-3, with a tentative D call TRBD1 (5 bases). Between the trimmed V and J ends, which lost 4 bases and 0 bases, there was a span of 19 bases. Germline V lookup: CDR1 MNHEY, CDR2 SMNVEV (reference sequence). The CDR3 consists of 18 residues. CDR3 sequence: CASSSLRGGVVSGNTIYF. The CDR3 DNA is TGTGCCAGCAGTTCCCTCCGGGGAGGGGTCGTCTCTGGAAACACCATATATTTT.

The chain uses TRBV7-8 and TRBJ1-5, with 10 bases aligning to TRBD1. With V trimmed by 6 bases and J by 2 bases, 16 bases remained unmatched. Germline loops: CDR1 SGHVS, CDR2 FQNEAQ. The CDR3 sequence is 19 residues long. As DNA, the CDR3 is TGTGCCAGCAGTCTTCCCCTCCGAGACAGGGGGCAACGCAATCAGCCCCAGCATTTT. Translation gives CASSLPLRDRGQRNQPQHF.

The chain links TRBV4-1 to TRBJ1-6; D is possibly TRBD1 (6 bases). Germline-derived CDR1 and CDR2 are MGHRA and YSYEKL. This CDR3 region has 14 residues. Trimming removed 1 base at V and 10 bases at J, with 11 bases between. Here the CDR3 reads CASSQGAGVSPLHF. CDR3 sequence (DNA): TGCGCCAGCAGCCAAGGGGCAGGGGTATCACCCCTCCACTTT.

This chain joins TRBV2 and TRBJ2-7; TRBD2 matches at 10 bases. The CDR3 runs to 15 residues. CDR1 and CDR2 (germline): SNHLY, FYNNEI. V lost 1 base, J lost 2 bases, and 2 bases stayed unmatched. CDR3 coding DNA: TGTGCCAGCAGTGAAGAAACTAGCGGGGCCTACGAGCAGTACTTC. This gives the protein CASSEETSGAYEQYF.

The gene calls are TRBV19 and TRBJ2-1; 11 bases agree with TRBD1. Germline values: CDR1 LNHDA, CDR2 SQIVND (reference sequence). CDR3 size: 16 residues. With 5 bases clipped from V and 8 bases from J, the junction kept 11 bases outside the gene matches. Written as DNA, the CDR3 is TGTGCCAGTAGTCCGCGGACAGGGGGCATAGTAGATGAGCAGTTCTTC. This codes for CASSPRTGGIVDEQFF.

Concerning this clone itself: Other DNA sequences from this sample encode an identical CDR3 as well. The V and J genes are TRBV6-5 and TRBJ1-2; 8 bases agree with TRBD1. Germline values: CDR1 MNHEY, CDR2 SVGAGI. V lost 6 bases and J lost 8; bases outside the gene matches: 5. The CDR3 consists of 12 residues. The CDR3 DNA follows: TGTGCCAGCAGAGCAGGGGGCGACGGCTACACCTTC. This gives the protein CASRAGGDGYTF.

The chain is built from TRBV28 and TRBJ2-1; tentatively, D is TRBD2 (6 bases). Germline V gene lookup returns CDR1 MDHEN and CDR2 SYDVKM. Deletions cut 5 bases from V and 8 bases from J, with 13 bases between. CDR3 length equals 13 residues. The CDR3 loop is CASSPRLGHEQFF. In DNA, the CDR3 is TGTGCCAGCAGTCCAAGACTAGGGCATGAGCAGTTCTTC.

The chain couples TRBV28 to TRBJ2-5; 8 bases are shared with TRBD2. This CDR3 is built from 15 residues. The ends lost 2 bases at V and 5 bases at J; junction bases unmatched: 7. Germline V gene sequence: CDR1 MDHEN, CDR2 SYDVKM. The CDR3 here is CASSLEAGVVETQYF. The CDR3 bases are TGTGCCAGCAGTTTAGAAGCGGGAGTGGTGGAGACCCAGTACTTC. The whole variable domain, remainder taken from reference TRBV28 and TRBJ2-5, is DVKVTQSSRYLVKRTGEKVFLECVQDMDHENMFWYRQDPGLGLRLIYFSYDVKMKEKGDIPEGYSVSREKKERFSLILESASTNQTSMYLCASSLEAGVVETQYFGPGTRLLVL.

CDR3: CASSLEAGSYNEQFF. The CDR3 nucleotides are TGTGCCAGCAGCTTAGAGGCAGGTTCCTACAATGAGCAGTTCTTC. The genes are TRBV11-2 and TRBJ2-1; D is ambiguous. This CDR3 region has 15 residues. The ends were cut back, 0 bases at V and 1 base at J, with 7 bases in the middle. The germline V gene has CDR1 SGHAT and CDR2 FQNNGV.

This sequence joins TRBV7-9 and TRBJ2-2; D remains unclear. CDR1 is SEHNR and CDR2 is FQNEAQ in the germline V gene (reference sequence). The ends were cut back, 0 bases at V and 2 bases at J, with 4 bases in the middle. The CDR3 runs 14 residues. The CDR3 protein is CASSLAPNTGELFF. CDR3 sequence (DNA): TGTGCCAGCAGCTTAGCCCCCAACACCGGGGAGCTGTTTTTT.